Listed below are T cell receptor beta chains from one sample, sequenced in a study of OX40 agonist ivuxolimab in advanced cancers. Profiling relied on immunoSEQ multiplex PCR, and the TCRdb table lists in-frame clones only, not all of them. The sample includes about 30,000 clones, about 81% of them seen just once. The sample in question was CD4+ or CD8+ T cells sorted from blood, obtained in a trial of the OX40 agonist ivuxolimab. These receptors were collected from an adult with an advanced solid tumor such as melanoma, head and neck, liver or kidney cancer. The CDR3 runs from the conserved cysteine through the conserved F or W. The order of the fields is clone size, V gene, J gene, D gene, CDR3 DNA, CDR3 protein. A D gene is named only where the DNA matches it firmly. A clone size is listed for some rows: how often the clone was seen (once, few, many), or a class if it is expanded.

size: -
V: TRBV4-1
J: TRBJ1-2
D: -
DNA: TGTGCCAGCAGCCAAAATGGCCGTAACTATGGCTACACCTTC
CDR3: CASSQNGRNYGYTF

size: -
V: TRBV7-9
J: TRBJ2-5
D: TRBD1
DNA: TGTGCCAGCGCGGGACAGGTCACAAGGGGCCAAGAGACCCAGTACTTC
CDR3: CASAGQVTRGQETQYF

size: -
V: TRBV9
J: TRBJ1-2
D: TRBD1
DNA: TGTGCCAGCAGCGTAGCAAAGGGACAGGACGACTATGGCTACACCTTC
CDR3: CASSVAKGQDDYGYTF

size: -
V: TRBV7-9
J: TRBJ1-1
D: TRBD1
DNA: TGTGCCAGCAGCCCTACGACAGGGGCCCGGACTGAAGCTTTCTTT
CDR3: CASSPTTGARTEAFF

size: medium-sized
V: TRBV27
J: TRBJ1-1
D: -
DNA: TGTGCCAGCAACAAATGGGGGGGAATGAACACTGAAGCTTTCTTT
CDR3: CASNKWGGMNTEAFF

size: -
V: TRBV11-3
J: TRBJ2-1
D: TRBD2
DNA: TGTGCCAGCAGCTTAGATCGTTGTGGGGGACTAGCGGGATTCAGGGAGCAGTTCTTC
CDR3: CASSLDRCGGLAGFREQFF

size: -
V: TRBV7-9
J: TRBJ2-7
D: -
DNA: TGTGCCAGCAGCTTAGGGAGGGGGCAAGCCTACGAGCAGTACTTC
CDR3: CASSLGRGQAYEQYF

size: once
V: TRBV25-1
J: TRBJ2-3
D: TRBD2
DNA: TGTGCCAGCAGTGAATGGGGCGGGGGGGCCCCATCAGATACGCAGTATTTT
CDR3: CASSEWGGGAPSDTQYF

size: -
V: TRBV5-1
J: TRBJ2-3
D: -
DNA: TGCGCCAGCAGCTTGGAAGGCGCGGCCCTGGGGGCAGATACGCAGTATTTT
CDR3: CASSLEGAALGADTQYF

size: -
V: TRBV29-1
J: TRBJ2-6
D: TRBD1
DNA: TGCAGCGCGTCCGGGACAGGGCATGCTGGGGCCAACGTCCTGACTTTC
CDR3: CSASGTGHAGANVLTF

size: -
V: TRBV2
J: TRBJ1-3
D: -
DNA: TGTGCCAGCAGTGTTAATGGAAACACCATATATTTT
CDR3: CASSVNGNTIYF

size: -
V: TRBV29-1
J: TRBJ2-2
D: TRBD1
DNA: TGCAGCTTCATCCGTGAAGACAGGGCGGACACCGGGGAGCTGTTTTTT
CDR3: CSFIREDRADTGELFF

size: -
V: TRBV4-1
J: TRBJ1-2
D: -
DNA: TGCGCCAGCAGCCCTCGAATCGAGGCCGCCAACTATGGCTACACCTTC
CDR3: CASSPRIEAANYGYTF

size: -
V: TRBV7-8
J: TRBJ1-4
D: -
DNA: TGTGCCAGCAGCTGGAGACAGGAGGGTGAAAAACTGTTTTTT
CDR3: CASSWRQEGEKLFF

size: -
V: TRBV6-1
J: TRBJ1-1
D: -
DNA: TGTGCCAGCAGCTCGGGCCTCCTGAACACTGAAGCTTTCTTT
CDR3: CASSSGLLNTEAFF

size: few
V: TRBV7-2
J: TRBJ1-5
D: -
DNA: TGTGCCAGCAGTATCCTCGGCGGTCCCACGTCGCCCCAGCATTTT
CDR3: CASSILGGPTSPQHF

size: -
V: TRBV19
J: TRBJ1-6
D: TRBD1
DNA: TGTGCCAGTTGGGACAGGAAGAGCTCCTATAATTCACCCCTCCACTTT
CDR3: CASWDRKSSYNSPLHF

size: -
V: TRBV4-1
J: TRBJ2-1
D: TRBD1
DNA: TGCGCCAGCGCAGGGGGCGGCTACAATGAGCAGTTCTTC
CDR3: CASAGGGYNEQFF

size: -
V: TRBV19
J: TRBJ2-1
D: -
DNA: TGTGCCAGTAGAATTGGGACTCCTTACAATGAGCAGTTCTTC
CDR3: CASRIGTPYNEQFF

size: -
V: TRBV9
J: TRBJ1-1
D: -
DNA: TGTGCCAGCAGCGGACGGGGGGGAGCGGACACTGAAGCTTTCTTT
CDR3: CASSGRGGADTEAFF